These T cell receptor beta chains were read from a single sample in a study of blood T cell repertoires in COVID-19. Sequencing used immunoSEQ multiplex PCR; TCRdb keeps in-frame clones, though not all of them. This sample has 150,000 to 200,000 clones, with 80% to 95% found just once. Sequencing was performed on peripheral blood. All receptors come from a woman aged 55-70 years with COVID-19, enrolled during active disease. The CDR3 runs from the conserved cysteine through the conserved F or W. The D gene is left open where the match is weak. Clone size is stated in some rows and not others, as once, few, many or a class when expanded.

J gene: TRBJ1-5
clone size: medium-sized
D gene: NA
V gene: TRBV5-1
CDR3 protein: CASSLAGGHLQPQHF
CDR3 DNA: TGCGCCAGCAGCTTGGCCGGGGGGCATCTGCAGCCCCAGCATTTT

J gene: TRBJ1-3
clone size: NA
D gene: NA
V gene: TRBV7-2
CDR3 protein: CASSLTAGRSGNTIYF
CDR3 DNA: TGTGCCAGCAGCTTAACGGCAGGGCGCTCTGGAAACACCATATATTTT

J gene: TRBJ2-7
clone size: once
D gene: NA
V gene: TRBV9
CDR3 protein: CASSGTDPTPYEQYF
CDR3 DNA: TGTGCCAGCAGCGGGACAGACCCTACCCCCTACGAGCAGTACTTC

J gene: TRBJ1-1
clone size: NA
D gene: TRBD1
V gene: TRBV5-4
CDR3 protein: CASSTPTGGVIHTEAFF
CDR3 DNA: TGTGCCAGCAGCACGCCGACAGGGGGGGTGATCCACACTGAAGCTTTCTTT

J gene: TRBJ2-2
clone size: NA
D gene: TRBD2
V gene: TRBV5-1
CDR3 protein: CASSRGTSGGPNTGELFF
CDR3 DNA: TGCGCCAGCAGCCGGGGAACTAGCGGGGGGCCCAACACCGGGGAGCTGTTTTTT

J gene: TRBJ1-2
clone size: few
D gene: TRBD1
V gene: TRBV9
CDR3 protein: CASSDGQDLYGYTF
CDR3 DNA: TGTGCCAGCAGCGATGGACAGGACCTCTATGGCTACACCTTC

J gene: TRBJ2-7
clone size: NA
D gene: NA
V gene: TRBV2
CDR3 protein: CASSEDRFSQGNDSYEQYF
CDR3 DNA: TGTGCCAGCAGTGAAGACAGATTTTCTCAGGGAAACGACTCCTACGAGCAGTACTTC

J gene: TRBJ2-2
clone size: NA
D gene: NA
V gene: TRBV30
CDR3 protein: CAWSGLNTGELFF
CDR3 DNA: TGTGCCTGGAGTGGGCTGAACACCGGGGAGCTGTTTTTT

J gene: TRBJ1-3
clone size: NA
D gene: NA
V gene: TRBV5-4
CDR3 protein: CASSLQGAGNTIYF
CDR3 DNA: TGTGCCAGCAGCCTACAGGGAGCCGGAAACACCATATATTTT

J gene: TRBJ1-5
clone size: NA
D gene: TRBD1
V gene: TRBV6-2/TRBV6-3
CDR3 protein: CASSPDRGVGQPQHF
CDR3 DNA: TGTGCCAGCAGCCCAGACAGGGGCGTCGGTCAGCCCCAGCATTTT

J gene: TRBJ2-5
clone size: NA
D gene: TRBD2
V gene: TRBV4-3
CDR3 protein: CASSQVGGQETQYF
CDR3 DNA: TGCGCCAGCAGCCAAGTGGGGGGGCAAGAGACCCAGTACTTC

J gene: TRBJ1-6
clone size: NA
D gene: NA
V gene: TRBV6-5
CDR3 protein: CASSSQDNSPLHF
CDR3 DNA: TGTGCCAGCAGTTCGCAGGATAATTCACCCCTCCACTTT

J gene: TRBJ1-2
clone size: NA
D gene: NA
V gene: TRBV6-5
CDR3 protein: CASTSPYGYTF
CDR3 DNA: TGTGCCAGCACCAGTCCCTATGGCTACACCTTC

J gene: TRBJ1-2
clone size: NA
D gene: NA
V gene: TRBV27
CDR3 protein: CASSLKGGYGYTF
CDR3 DNA: TGTGCCAGCAGTTTAAAGGGAGGTTATGGCTACACCTTC

J gene: TRBJ2-3
clone size: once
D gene: TRBD2
V gene: TRBV5-1
CDR3 protein: CASSGGLAGGRWEDTQYF
CDR3 DNA: TGCGCCAGCAGCGGAGGACTAGCGGGGGGGCGATGGGAAGATACGCAGTATTTT

J gene: TRBJ1-5
clone size: NA
D gene: TRBD1
V gene: TRBV6-2/TRBV6-3
CDR3 protein: CASSYSGQGSGQPQHF
CDR3 DNA: TGTGCCAGCAGTTACTCGGGACAGGGTTCGGGACAGCCCCAGCATTTT

J gene: TRBJ2-2
clone size: NA
D gene: TRBD2
V gene: TRBV5-4
CDR3 protein: CASSLDGRRGGRTGELFF
CDR3 DNA: TGTGCCAGCAGCTTGGACGGGAGGCGGGGGGGCCGAACCGGGGAGCTGTTTTTT

J gene: TRBJ1-1
clone size: once
D gene: NA
V gene: TRBV7-9
CDR3 protein: CASSLTGFEAFF
CDR3 DNA: TGTGCCAGCAGCCTAACAGGGTTTGAAGCTTTCTTT

J gene: TRBJ1-1
clone size: NA
D gene: NA
V gene: TRBV12-3/TRBV12-4
CDR3 protein: CASSSTANTEAFF
CDR3 DNA: TGTGCCAGCAGCTCTACAGCAAACACTGAAGCTTTCTTT

J gene: TRBJ1-4
clone size: NA
D gene: NA
V gene: TRBV7-6
CDR3 protein: CASSLRSQGAFSNEKLFF
CDR3 DNA: TGTGCCAGCAGCTTAAGGAGCCAGGGTGCGTTCTCTAATGAAAAACTGTTTTTT

J gene: TRBJ1-1
clone size: NA
D gene: NA
V gene: TRBV12-3/TRBV12-4
CDR3 protein: CASSNSEEAAFF
CDR3 DNA: TGTGCCAGCAGTAACTCGGAGGAGGCAGCTTTCTTT

J gene: TRBJ1-2
clone size: NA
D gene: TRBD1
V gene: TRBV9
CDR3 protein: CASSTRQGRYGYTF
CDR3 DNA: TGTGCCAGCAGCACCCGACAGGGAAGGTATGGCTACACCTTC

J gene: TRBJ1-2
clone size: NA
D gene: NA
V gene: TRBV4-1
CDR3 protein: CASSQESRGGYTF
CDR3 DNA: TGCGCCAGCAGCCAAGAGTCCAGGGGTGGCTACACCTTC

J gene: TRBJ2-7
clone size: NA
D gene: TRBD1
V gene: TRBV7-2
CDR3 protein: CASSLQPGQGSYEQYF
CDR3 DNA: TGTGCCAGCAGCTTACAGCCGGGACAGGGTTCCTACGAGCAGTACTTC

J gene: TRBJ2-7
clone size: NA
D gene: TRBD1
V gene: TRBV18
CDR3 protein: CASSPLGQVYSEQYF
CDR3 DNA: TGTGCCAGCTCACCGTTAGGACAGGTCTATAGCGAGCAGTACTTC

J gene: TRBJ1-2
clone size: NA
D gene: NA
V gene: TRBV12-3/TRBV12-4
CDR3 protein: CASSFRNYGYTF
CDR3 DNA: TGTGCCAGCAGTTTTAGAAACTATGGCTACACCTTC